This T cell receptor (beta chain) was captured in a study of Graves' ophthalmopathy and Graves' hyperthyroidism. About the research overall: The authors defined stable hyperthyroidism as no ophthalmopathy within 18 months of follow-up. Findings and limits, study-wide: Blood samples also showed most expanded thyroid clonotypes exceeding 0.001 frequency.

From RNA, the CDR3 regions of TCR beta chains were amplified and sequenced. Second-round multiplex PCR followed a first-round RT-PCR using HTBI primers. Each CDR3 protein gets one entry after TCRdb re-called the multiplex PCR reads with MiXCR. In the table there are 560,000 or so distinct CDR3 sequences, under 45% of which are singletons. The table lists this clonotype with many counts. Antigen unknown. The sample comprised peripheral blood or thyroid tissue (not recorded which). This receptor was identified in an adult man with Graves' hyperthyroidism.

CDR3 in amino acids: CASSHPWVRGTGELFF. In nucleotides, the CDR3 is TGTGCCAGCAGTCACCCGTGGGTCCGCGGCACCGGGGAGCTGTTTTTT. This chain uses TRBV12-3 or TRBV12-4 with TRBJ2-2; no firm D call. CDR3 length equals 16 residues. V shed 5 bases and J shed 4 bases, with 17 bases lying between them.